Detailed here is one T cell receptor beta chain. This sample is part of a study of shared clonotypes between healthy human individuals. The assay was immunoSEQ multiplex PCR, and TCRdb's table has in-frame clones only and misses some. This sample carries 530,000 or so clones, about three quarters of them seen once, and the ten largest clones take roughly an eighth. Trimming took 6 bases from V and 3 from J, leaving 17 bases between them. CDR3 size: 15 residues. Germline V CDR1 and CDR2: MRHNA, SNTAGT. The source is a woman aged 40-49 years in good health. Some clones in this sample may be carry-over from other donors' samples. Sequencing was performed on PBMCs. The genes are TRBV6-4 and TRBJ1-2; TRBD1 is a possible D gene (5 bases). The chain's CDR3 is CASRDRPYLDYGYTF. The CDR3 DNA reads as TGTGCCAGCAGAGACAGACCCTATTTGGACTATGGCTACACCTTC.